The T cell receptor beta chain described here comes from a study of blood T cell repertoires in COVID-19. Original data processing: From reference gene primer amplification, estimates of nucleated cell counts were derived. Data came from immunoSEQ multiplex PCR; TCRdb stores just in-frame clones and leaves some out. Clonal size and the V and J genes are those of that table, whereas D and trimming came from the DNA. The sample lists approximately 160,000 clones; 65% to 85% were seen once. The CDR3 covers 16 residues. Germline CDR1 is SGHAT and CDR2 is FQNNGV. V lost 3 bases and J lost 0; bases outside the gene matches: 3.

This sequence originates from a woman of 80 years or more with active or convalescent COVID-19. The V and J genes are TRBV11-2 and TRBJ2-7; 12 nucleotides align to TRBD2. The sequenced material came from peripheral blood. The CDR3 reads CASSFLTSGSSYEQYF. The CDR3 coding sequence is TGTGCCAGCAGCTTCCTGACTAGCGGGAGCTCCTACGAGCAGTACTTC.